These T cell receptor beta chains were read from a single sample in a study of blood T cell repertoires in COVID-19. The data were produced by immunoSEQ multiplex PCR, yet TCRdb's version contains in-frame clones alone and is incomplete. The repertoire holds 55,000 to 75,000 clones, with about 77% as singletons. Source material: peripheral blood. These receptors were taken from an older man with active or convalescent COVID-19. CDR3s include the opening cysteine and the closing phenylalanine or tryptophan. D genes are given only for firm matches. Size tells how often a clone was seen (once, few, many) or the class of an expanded clone, and some rows leave it out.

V gene	J gene	clone size	D gene	CDR3 protein	CDR3 DNA
TRBV9	TRBJ2-2	few	NA	CASSPRTGELFF	TGTGCCAGCAGCCCGAGAACCGGGGAGCTGTTTTTT
TRBV3-1/TRBV3-2	TRBJ2-3	once	NA	CASSRSGSTDTQYF	TGTGCCAGCAGCCGGAGCGGGAGCACAGATACGCAGTATTTT
TRBV5-5	TRBJ2-5	NA	NA	CASSGGLIETQYF	TGTGCCAGCAGCGGCGGCCTGATCGAGACCCAGTACTTC
TRBV9	TRBJ2-2	NA	TRBD1	CASSPNIQQGAAGELFF	TGTGCCAGCAGCCCGAACATACAACAGGGGGCAGCCGGGGAGCTGTTTTTT
TRBV5-8	TRBJ2-7	NA	NA	CASSGPGGLIGAQYF	TGTGCCAGCAGCGGCCCCGGGGGGCTCATCGGTGCGCAGTACTTC
TRBV27	TRBJ2-7	NA	NA	CASSSIAHYEQYF	TGTGCCAGCAGCTCGATAGCGCACTACGAGCAGTACTTC
TRBV18	TRBJ2-7	NA	TRBD1	CASSPLGGHEQYF	TGTGCCAGCTCACCTTTAGGGGGCCACGAGCAGTACTTC
TRBV4-1	TRBJ2-7	NA	NA	CASSHQDSGIYEQYF	TGCGCCAGCAGCCACCAAGATTCGGGGATTTACGAGCAGTACTTC
TRBV11-3	TRBJ2-1	NA	TRBD2	CASSLGRTSGDNYNEQFF	TGTGCCAGCAGCTTAGGGAGGACTAGCGGGGACAACTACAATGAGCAGTTCTTC
TRBV9	TRBJ2-3	many	NA	CASSSMDTQYF	TGTGCCAGCAGCTCTATGGATACGCAGTATTTT
TRBV28	TRBJ2-1	few	TRBD2	CASRSPRLAGVKNEQFF	TGTGCCAGCAGGTCTCCTAGACTAGCGGGAGTTAAGAATGAGCAGTTCTTC
TRBV7-9	TRBJ2-1	NA	TRBD2	CASSLGKRLAGAFF	TGTGCCAGCAGCTTAGGAAAGAGACTAGCGGGGGCGTTCTTC
TRBV7-9	TRBJ1-1	once	TRBD1	CASSFEGAGTEAFF	TGTGCCAGCAGCTTTGAGGGGGCGGGAACTGAAGCTTTCTTT
TRBV21-1	TRBJ2-7	NA	NA	CASSKGSNGDSTYEQYF	TGTGCCAGCAGCAAAGGGAGTAATGGGGACAGCACCTACGAGCAGTACTTC
TRBV3-1/TRBV3-2	TRBJ1-6	NA	TRBD1	CASSQTDRADSPLHF	TGTGCCAGCAGCCAGACGGACAGGGCGGATTCACCCCTCCACTTT
TRBV28	TRBJ1-2	NA	NA	CASSFLGAHYGYTF	TGTGCCAGCAGTTTCCTGGGGGCGCACTATGGCTACACCTTC
TRBV6-6	TRBJ1-2	NA	NA	CASSYSMEYGYTF	TGTGCCAGCAGTTATAGCATGGAGTATGGCTACACCTTC
TRBV6-4	TRBJ2-1	NA	TRBD1	CASSRHGTGSGYNEQFF	TGTGCCAGCAGTAGACACGGGACAGGTAGCGGCTACAATGAGCAGTTCTTC
TRBV18	TRBJ2-2	few	TRBD2	CASSPRGLAEGELFF	TGTGCCAGCTCACCACGGGGACTAGCCGAGGGGGAGCTGTTTTTT
TRBV18	TRBJ1-1	many	TRBD1	CASSDTSGTGTTEAFF	TGTGCCAGCTCGGACACCTCCGGGACAGGGACCACTGAAGCTTTCTTT
TRBV30	TRBJ1-1	NA	NA	CAWSSTGGEAFF	TGTGCCTGGAGTAGTACCGGGGGTGAAGCTTTCTTT
TRBV29-1	TRBJ1-1	NA	TRBD1	CSVEVAGGNTEAFF	TGCAGCGTTGAAGTGGCAGGGGGTAACACTGAAGCTTTCTTT
TRBV9	TRBJ2-1	NA	NA	CASSVVGLLYNEQFF	TGTGCCAGCAGCGTAGTGGGACTGCTCTACAATGAGCAGTTCTTC
TRBV5-1	TRBJ1-2	NA	TRBD1	CASRIDRGGGYTF	TGCGCCAGCAGGATAGACAGGGGAGGCGGCTACACCTTC
TRBV5-1	TRBJ2-3	NA	TRBD1	CASSSGQGWADTQYF	TGCGCCAGCAGCTCCGGACAGGGGTGGGCAGATACGCAGTATTTT
TRBV7-2	TRBJ2-1	NA	NA	CASSSDQGRGEQFF	TGTGCCAGCAGCTCAGATCAGGGAAGGGGTGAGCAGTTCTTC
TRBV2	TRBJ2-7	once	NA	CASSEMVGDRTYEQYF	TGTGCCAGCAGTGAAATGGTAGGGGATAGGACCTACGAGCAGTACTTC
TRBV7-9	TRBJ1-2	few	NA	CASSPSGVKDYGYTF	TGTGCCAGCAGCCCTTCAGGGGTGAAGGACTATGGCTACACCTTC
TRBV27	TRBJ2-7	NA	TRBD2	CASSLVSGSRYEQYF	TGTGCCAGCAGCCTTGTTAGCGGGAGCAGGTACGAGCAGTACTTC
TRBV25-1	TRBJ1-2	NA	NA	CASSDTAEDGYTF	TGTGCCAGCAGTGATACGGCCGAGGATGGCTACACCTTC
TRBV18	TRBJ2-7	NA	NA	CASSPGGYEQYF	TGTGCCAGCTCACCAGGGGGGTACGAGCAGTACTTC
TRBV18	TRBJ1-1	once	TRBD1	CASSPTRDRGLRAFF	TGTGCCAGCTCACCAACCCGGGACAGGGGGCTTAGAGCTTTCTTT
TRBV19	TRBJ1-4	NA	NA	CASSRGNYQGLEKLFF	TGTGCCAGTAGTAGAGGTAATTACCAAGGACTTGAAAAACTGTTTTTT
TRBV18	TRBJ1-1	NA	NA	CASSQSGLMNTEAFF	TGTGCCAGCTCACAGTCCGGACTGATGAACACTGAAGCTTTCTTT
TRBV6-5	TRBJ1-6	NA	TRBD1	CASRTGTGYNSPLHF	TGTGCCAGCAGAACCGGGACAGGCTATAATTCACCCCTCCACTTT
TRBV9	TRBJ1-6	NA	NA	CASKSGSGNSPLHF	TGTGCCAGCAAATCCGGGAGCGGGAATTCACCCCTCCACTTT
TRBV5-1	TRBJ2-6	NA	NA	CASSEQRSGANVLTF	TGCGCCAGCAGCGAACAGAGATCTGGGGCCAACGTCCTGACTTTC
TRBV3-1/TRBV3-2	TRBJ1-1	NA	TRBD1	CASRDRGNRNTEAFF	TGTGCCAGCAGGGACAGGGGAAATAGGAACACTGAAGCTTTCTTT
TRBV6-5	TRBJ1-4	NA	NA	CASSYSTPGLGEKLFF	TGTGCCAGCAGTTACTCGACACCAGGGTTGGGTGAAAAACTGTTTTTT
TRBV6-5	TRBJ2-7	few	TRBD2	CASRRTRGAYEQYF	TGTGCCAGCAGGAGAACTCGGGGGGCCTACGAGCAGTACTTC
TRBV27	TRBJ2-7	NA	TRBD1	CASSFKGGTGGYEQYF	TGTGCCAGCAGTTTTAAGGGGGGGACAGGGGGCTACGAGCAGTACTTC
TRBV27	TRBJ1-1	NA	NA	CASKTGWASEAFF	TGTGCCTCGAAAACAGGGTGGGCATCTGAAGCTTTCTTT
TRBV9	TRBJ2-1	NA	TRBD1	CASSLTSGGGLPEQFF	TGTGCCAGCAGCCTAACATCAGGGGGCGGACTCCCTGAGCAGTTCTTC
TRBV5-1	TRBJ2-7	once	TRBD1	CASSQNGQEGDEQYF	TGCGCCAGCAGCCAAAACGGACAGGAAGGCGACGAGCAGTACTTC
TRBV7-2	TRBJ1-2	NA	NA	CASTIQGDYGYTF	TGTGCCAGCACCATACAGGGAGACTATGGCTACACCTTC
TRBV18	TRBJ2-6	few	NA	CASSGLALANVLTF	TGTGCCAGCTCCGGGCTAGCCCTGGCCAACGTCCTGACTTTC
TRBV9	TRBJ2-7	few	TRBD1	CASSVQGQPPYEQYF	TGTGCCAGCAGCGTGCAGGGACAGCCTCCCTACGAGCAGTACTTC
TRBV19	TRBJ2-5	NA	TRBD1	CASSRTGGSETQYF	TGTGCCAGTAGTCGAACAGGGGGCAGCGAGACCCAGTACTTC
TRBV5-1	TRBJ2-3	NA	NA	CASSPGVIHSDTQYF	TGCGCCAGCAGCCCCGGGGTAATCCATTCAGATACGCAGTATTTT
TRBV14	TRBJ2-1	few	NA	CASSQDRGAWTRRIGEQFF	TGTGCCAGCAGCCAAGATAGGGGGGCCTGGACTAGGCGGATAGGGGAGCAGTTCTTC
TRBV2	TRBJ2-7	NA	NA	CASSEIRGSYEQYF	TGTGCCAGCAGTGAAATCAGGGGCTCCTACGAGCAGTACTTC
TRBV7-6	TRBJ1-2	NA	NA	CASSGQGLYGYTF	TGTGCCAGCAGCGGTCAGGGTCTCTATGGCTACACCTTC